These 5 T cell receptor beta chains were all obtained from the same sample, sequenced in a study of T cells after yellow fever vaccination. TCRdb re-called the 5' RACE reads through MiXCR, storing one row per CDR3 protein. This sample has some 260,000 distinct CDR3 sequences; roughly 5.2% occur once, and the top ten carry 3% to 4%. This material consisted of CD4+ T cells sorted from PBMCs, taken on the day of the yellow fever booster vaccination. Receptor source: a man between 18 and 35 years old who received the YFV17D yellow fever vaccine.

This rearrangement joins TRBV12-3 or TRBV12-4 to TRBJ2-2; D may be TRBD2 (6 bases). This CDR3 spans 14 amino acids. The V and J ends lost 6 bases and 2 bases respectively, with 10 bases between them. The CDR3 sequence is CASRLSGNTGELFF. The DNA for the CDR3 is TGTGCCAGCAGACTTAGCGGAAACACCGGGGAGCTGTTTTTT.

This clonotype was recorded at least ten times. The CDR3 region is CSANAGDNEAFF. Here the CDR3 DNA reads TGCAGCGCCAATGCAGGGGATAATGAAGCTTTCTTT. J is TRBJ1-1 and V is TRBV29-1; D possibly corresponds to TRBD1 (6 bases). V lost 7 bases and J lost 7, with 16 bases in between. In germline, CDR1 is SQVTM, CDR2 ANQGSEA. This CDR3 comprises 12 residues.

The sample holds a few counts of this clonotype. The gene calls are TRBV11-2 and TRBJ2-3; no definite D call. Germline loops: CDR1 SGHAT, CDR2 FQNNGV. V was clipped by 5 bases and J by 6 bases, with 9 bases between them. The CDR3 runs to 12 residues. CDR3 residues: CASSADGDTQYF. CDR3 in DNA: TGTGCCAGCAGCGCCGATGGGGATACGCAGTATTTT.

The V and J genes are TRBV6-2 or TRBV6-3 and TRBJ1-1, with D possibly being TRBD1 (6 bases). The CDR3 loop spans 13 amino acids. V lost 8 bases and J lost 0, with 10 bases in between. CDR1 is MNHEY and CDR2 is SVGEGT in the germline V gene. CDR3 nucleotides: TGTGCCAGCGTCGGGACACTGAACACTGAAGCTTTCTTT. It specifies CASVGTLNTEAFF.

V usage is TRBV9 and J usage is TRBJ2-5; 10 bases are shared with TRBD2. After removal of 4 bases from V and 4 bases from J, the junction contained 13 bases not matched to a gene. This CDR3 comprises 17 residues. Looked up from germline, CDR1 is SGDLS and CDR2 is YYNGEE. CDR3 sequence reads: CASSISPGLASGETQYF. The CDR3 region has the DNA TGTGCCAGCAGCATTAGTCCGGGACTAGCGAGCGGAGAGACCCAGTACTTC.